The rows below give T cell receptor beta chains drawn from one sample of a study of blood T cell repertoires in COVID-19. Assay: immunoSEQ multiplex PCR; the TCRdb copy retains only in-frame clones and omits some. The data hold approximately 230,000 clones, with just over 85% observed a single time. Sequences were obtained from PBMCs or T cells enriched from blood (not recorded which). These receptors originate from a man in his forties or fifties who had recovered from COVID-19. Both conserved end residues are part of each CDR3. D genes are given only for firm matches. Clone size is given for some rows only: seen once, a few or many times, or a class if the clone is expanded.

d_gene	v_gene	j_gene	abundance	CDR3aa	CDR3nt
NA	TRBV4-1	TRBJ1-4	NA	CASRGGGRLEKLFF	TGCGCCAGCAGGGGCGGGGGACGGCTGGAAAAACTGTTTTTT
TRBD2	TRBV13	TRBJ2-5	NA	CASSPKGGPNQETQYF	TGTGCCAGCAGCCCGAAGGGAGGGCCAAATCAAGAGACCCAGTACTTC
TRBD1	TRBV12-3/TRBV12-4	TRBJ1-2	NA	CASSRDRDYGYTF	TGTGCCAGCAGTAGGGACAGGGACTATGGCTACACCTTC
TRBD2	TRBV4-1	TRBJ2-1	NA	CASSQVSGRAYNEQFF	TGCGCCAGCAGCCAAGTAAGCGGGAGGGCATACAATGAGCAGTTCTTC
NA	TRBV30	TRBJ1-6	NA	CAWSGGGADSPLHF	TGTGCCTGGAGTGGTGGAGGTGCGGATTCACCCCTCCACTTT
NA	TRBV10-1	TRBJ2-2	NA	CASSNTGVTGELFF	TGCGCCAGCAGCAACACGGGGGTCACCGGGGAGCTGTTTTTT
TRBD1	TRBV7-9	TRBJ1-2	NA	CASSLSGGNGYTF	TGTGCCAGCAGCTTGTCAGGGGGCAACGGCTACACCTTC
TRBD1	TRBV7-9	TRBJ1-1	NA	CASSFSGTGLEAFF	TGTGCCAGCAGCTTCTCCGGGACAGGGTTAGAAGCTTTCTTT
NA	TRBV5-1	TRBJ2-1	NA	CASSFDIWSYNEQFF	TGCGCCAGCAGCTTCGACATCTGGTCCTACAATGAGCAGTTCTTC
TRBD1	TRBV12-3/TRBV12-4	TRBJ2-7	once	CASTAGGSYEQYF	TGTGCCAGCACGGCAGGGGGCTCCTACGAGCAGTACTTC
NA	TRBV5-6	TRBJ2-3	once	CASSQSGKLTDTQYF	TGTGCCAGCAGCCAAAGCGGAAAACTCACAGATACGCAGTATTTT
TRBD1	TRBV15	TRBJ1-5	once	CATSKLGGASNQPQHF	TGTGCCACCAGCAAACTAGGGGGCGCCAGCAATCAGCCCCAGCATTTT
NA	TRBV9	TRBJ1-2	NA	CASSVDPGIGYGYTF	TGTGCCAGCAGCGTAGACCCAGGGATAGGGTATGGCTACACCTTC
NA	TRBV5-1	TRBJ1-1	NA	CASSLGEETEAFF	TGCGCCAGCAGCTTGGGGGAGGAGACTGAAGCTTTCTTT
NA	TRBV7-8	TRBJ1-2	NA	CASSPPPRGGYTF	TGTGCCAGCAGCCCCCCGCCCAGGGGCGGCTACACCTTC
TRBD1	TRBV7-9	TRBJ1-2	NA	CASSLEGAYNYGYTF	TGTGCCAGCAGCTTAGAGGGGGCGTATAACTATGGCTACACCTTC
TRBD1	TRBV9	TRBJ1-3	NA	CASSVGQGYSGNTIYF	TGTGCCAGCAGCGTGGGACAGGGGTACTCTGGAAACACCATATATTTT
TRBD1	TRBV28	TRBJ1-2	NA	CASSFPGGVGGYTF	TGTGCCAGCAGTTTTCCAGGGGGCGTTGGGGGCTACACCTTC
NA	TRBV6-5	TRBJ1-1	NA	CASRETEEAFF	TGTGCCAGCAGGGAGACTGAAGAAGCTTTCTTT
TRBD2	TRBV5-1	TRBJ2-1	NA	CASSPGTSGRLF	TGCGCCAGCAGCCCCGGGACTAGCGGAAGGCTCTTC